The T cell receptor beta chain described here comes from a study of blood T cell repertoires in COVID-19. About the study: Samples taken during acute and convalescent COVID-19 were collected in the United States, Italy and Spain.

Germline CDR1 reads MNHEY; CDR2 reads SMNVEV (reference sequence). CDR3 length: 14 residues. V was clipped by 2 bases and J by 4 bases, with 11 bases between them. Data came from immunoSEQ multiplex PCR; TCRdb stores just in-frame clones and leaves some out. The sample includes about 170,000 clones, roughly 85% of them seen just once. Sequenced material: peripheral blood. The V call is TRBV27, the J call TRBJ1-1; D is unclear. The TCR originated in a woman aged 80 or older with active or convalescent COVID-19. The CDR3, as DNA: TGTGCCAGCAGTTTAAGTTCGGTGAGCACTGAAGCTTTCTTT. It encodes CASSLSSVSTEAFF.